This passage covers 27 T cell receptor beta chains from one sample sequenced in a study of shared clonotypes between healthy human individuals. Assay used: immunoSEQ multiplex PCR; TCRdb lists only in-frame clones, some missing. The data show approximately 1.1 million clones, 78% seen once. Sample: memory CD4+ T cells from PBMCs. The subset denotes: CD45RA-negative fraction. These receptor sequences come from a man between 18 and 29 years old in good health. Some clones in this sample may be carry-over from other donors' samples.

This clone was seen just once. This rearrangement joins TRBV10-3 to TRBJ2-5; D is uncertain. Germline CDR1 reads ENHRY; CDR2 reads SYGVKD. This CDR3 has 14 amino acids. The ends were cut back, 2 bases at V and 4 bases at J, with 11 bases in the middle. The DNA for the CDR3 is TGTGCCATCAGTGAGGTCTTTGGCCGAGAGACCCAGTACTTC. Its protein product is CAISEVFGRETQYF.

CDR3 protein: CASRRPHGDRDFYEQYF. The CDR3 nucleotides read TGTGCCAGCAGACGACCTCATGGGGACAGGGATTTCTACGAGCAGTACTTC. The chain joins TRBV27 to TRBJ2-7, with 9 bases matching TRBD1. The CDR3 length is 17 residues. CDR1 MNHEY and CDR2 SMNVEV come from the germline V gene (reference sequence). After removal of 6 bases from V and 3 bases from J, the junction contained 15 bases not matched to a gene.

This sequence joins TRBV11-3 and TRBJ1-1; 8 bases align to TRBD1. After removal of 5 bases from V and 1 base from J, the junction contained 15 bases not matched to a gene. Per germline, CDR1 SGHNT and CDR2 YENEEA. This CDR3 region has 18 residues. This chain's CDR3 is CASSHSAGTGTSNTEAFF. In DNA, the CDR3 is TGTGCCAGCAGCCACTCCGCCGGGACAGGTACGTCGAACACTGAAGCTTTCTTT.

The genes are TRBV11-2 and TRBJ1-4; 7 bases are shared with TRBD1. Losses at the gene ends were 5 bases for V and 4 bases for J; bases not matched to a gene: 7. This CDR3 is 15 amino acids long. Germline CDR1 SGHAT, CDR2 FQNNGV. The CDR3 DNA reads as TGTGCCAGCAGCCGGGCAAGGGGGCGTAATGAAAAACTGTTTTTT. Protein product: CASSRARGRNEKLFF.

This clone showed up just once. This chain uses TRBV20-1 with TRBJ2-1; D gene uncertain. Germline CDR1 reads DFQATT; CDR2 reads SNEGSKA (reference sequence). The CDR3 covers 8 residues. V was cut by 4 bases and J by 15 bases, with 7 bases left in between. CDR3 residues: CSATYGFF. CDR3 nucleotides: TGCAGTGCTACATACGGGTTCTTC.

This clone appeared a single time. V and J are TRBV5-4 and TRBJ2-3; 10 bases are a match to TRBD2. Germline-derived CDR1 and CDR2 are SGHNT and YYREEE (reference sequence). This CDR3 comprises 14 residues. V lost 4 bases, J lost 6 bases, and 5 bases stayed unmatched. DNA of the CDR3: TGTGCCAGCAGCGAGAGGGGACTAGCGGATACGCAGTATTTT. Amino acids: CASSERGLADTQYF. Using reference TRBV5-4 and TRBJ2-3 for the parts outside the CDR3, the full variable domain is ETGVTQSPTHLIKTRGQQVTLRCSSQSGHNTVSWYQQALGQGPQFIFQYYREEENGRGNFPPRFSGLQFPNYSSELNVNALELDDSALYLCASSERGLADTQYFGPGTRLTVL.

This chain uses TRBV7-2 with TRBJ1-1; TRBD1 matches 7 bases. The length of the CDR3 is 15 residues. Trimming took 1 base from V and 3 from J; bases not matched to a gene: 5. Germline V gene sequence: CDR1 SGHTA, CDR2 FQGNSA. This CDR3 reads CASSLDLRGDTEAFF. The DNA for the CDR3 is TGTGCCAGCAGCTTAGATCTCAGGGGGGACACTGAAGCTTTCTTT.

This clone was seen a single time. CDR3 DNA: TGCGCCAGCAGCCAAGATGGGGGACTAGCGGGAGGATACAATGAGCAGTTCTTC. It translates to CASSQDGGLAGGYNEQFF. The genes are TRBV4-1 and TRBJ2-1; 15 bases fit TRBD2. The CDR3 length is 18 residues. Per germline, CDR1 MGHRA and CDR2 YSYEKL. V shed 0 bases, J shed 4 bases, and the junction held 4 bases outside the gene matches.

CDR3 in amino acids: CASSQVGQADGELFF. The CDR3 region has the DNA TGTGCCAGCTCCCAGGTCGGGCAGGCGGACGGGGAGCTGTTTTTT. The chain has TRBV18 and TRBJ2-2; no definite D call. The V end was cut by 6 bases, the J end by 7 bases, with 18 bases between. CDR3 length: 15 amino acids. CDR1 and CDR2 (germline): KGHSH, LQKENI.

The V and J genes are TRBV6-1 and TRBJ1-5; 10 bases line up with TRBD1. CDR1 and CDR2 from the germline V gene are MNHNS and SASEGT. After removal of 3 bases from V and 11 bases from J, the junction contained 13 bases not matched to a gene. This CDR3 contains 16 residues. CDR3 protein: CASSDWDRGQSLAQHF. Here the CDR3 DNA reads TGTGCCAGCAGTGATTGGGACAGGGGCCAATCACTGGCCCAGCATTTT.

V usage is TRBV29-1 and J usage is TRBJ2-1; D possibly matches TRBD1 or TRBD2 (6 bases each). Germline CDR1 and CDR2: SQVTM and ANQGSEA. The CDR3 sequence is 15 residues long. The V gene lost 4 bases and the J gene lost 10 bases, with 23 bases spanning the gap. Written as DNA, the CDR3 is TGCAGCGTTGTCGCGGGACAAACCGGCCCCCGGGAGCAGTTCTTC. Amino acids: CSVVAGQTGPREQFF.

V usage is TRBV5-4 and J usage is TRBJ2-6; 8 bases fit TRBD1. V shed 4 bases and J 0 bases; nucleotides not matched to a gene: 12. Per the germline V gene, CDR1 is SGHNT and CDR2 is YYREEE (reference sequence). The CDR3 loop spans 19 amino acids. In nucleotides, the CDR3 is TGTGCCAGCAGCGGAGGACAGGGAATCACTCCCTCTGGGGCCAACGTCCTGACTTTC. Protein sequence: CASSGGQGITPSGANVLTF. The full variable domain, rest sourced from reference TRBV5-4 and TRBJ2-6, is ETGVTQSPTHLIKTRGQQVTLRCSSQSGHNTVSWYQQALGQGPQFIFQYYREEENGRGNFPPRFSGLQFPNYSSELNVNALELDDSALYLCASSGGQGITPSGANVLTFGAGSRLTVL.

The chain couples TRBV6-1 to TRBJ2-7; D gene unclear. Germline V gives CDR1 MNHNS, CDR2 SASEGT. The CDR3 has 15 amino acids. With 1 base removed from V and 2 bases from J, the gap between germline ends came to 12 bases. As DNA, the CDR3 is TGTGCCAGCAGTGAAGTTTTTCTATTCCCCTACGAGCAGTACTTC. The encoded protein is CASSEVFLFPYEQYF.

This CDR3 reads CASSIVGVGLLTSEQFF. In DNA, the CDR3 is TGTGCCAGTAGTATAGTGGGGGTGGGCCTCCTAACAAGTGAGCAGTTCTTC. V and J are TRBV19 and TRBJ2-1; D is possibly TRBD1 or TRBD2 (5 bases each). CDR1 is LNHDA, CDR2 SQIVND, per germline (reference sequence). The V gene lost 1 base and the J gene lost 9 bases, with 22 bases spanning the gap. This CDR3 spans 17 amino acids. Full variable domain (missing parts from reference TRBV19 and TRBJ2-1): DGGITQSPKYLFRKEGQNVTLSCEQNLNHDAMYWYRQDPGQGLRLIYYSQIVNDFQKGDIAEGYSVSREKKESFPLTVTSAQKNPTAFYLCASSIVGVGLLTSEQFFGPGTRLTVL.

The chain carries TRBV28 and TRBJ1-2; TRBD1 aligns across 9 bases. CDR3 length equals 14 residues. The ends lost 2 bases at V and 6 bases at J; junction bases unmatched: 4. Germline V lookup: CDR1 MDHEN, CDR2 SYDVKM. CDR3 nucleotides: TGTGCCAGCAGTTTAGGGACAGGGTTAGATGGCTACACCTTC. As protein: CASSLGTGLDGYTF.

V gene TRBV5-1 combines with J gene TRBJ2-1, with 11 bases aligning to TRBD2. Germline V CDR1 and CDR2: SGHRS, YFSETQ. The V segment lost 2 bases and the J segment 0 bases; nucleotides outside the gene matches: 10. The CDR3 extends over 19 amino acids. CDR3 residues: CASSFWGLAALSSYNEQFF. The CDR3 nucleotides read TGCGCCAGCAGCTTCTGGGGACTAGCGGCGCTAAGCTCCTACAATGAGCAGTTCTTC.

CDR3 region: CASSEGRTTSGNTIYF. The CDR3 nucleotides are TGTGCCAGCAGCGAAGGACGGACTACCTCTGGAAACACCATATATTTT. This chain joins TRBV5-4 and TRBJ1-3; D gene uncertain. This CDR3 is 16 amino acids long. Trimming left V 4 bases short and J 0 bases short, with 14 bases between. Per germline, CDR1 SGHNT and CDR2 YYREEE (reference sequence). Full variable domain (outside the CDR3, taken from reference TRBV5-4 and TRBJ1-3): ETGVTQSPTHLIKTRGQQVTLRCSSQSGHNTVSWYQQALGQGPQFIFQYYREEENGRGNFPPRFSGLQFPNYSSELNVNALELDDSALYLCASSEGRTTSGNTIYFGEGSWLTVV.

This rearrangement joins TRBV5-5 to TRBJ2-1; tentatively, D is TRBD1 (6 bases). Trimming took off 3 bases at V and 5 bases at J, with 12 bases between the two ends. CDR1 SGHKS and CDR2 YYEKEE come from the germline V gene (reference sequence). This CDR3 contains 14 residues. In DNA, the CDR3 is TGTGCCAGCAGCTCTCAGGGGTCGAACAATGAGCAGTTCTTC. Its translation: CASSSQGSNNEQFF.

CDR3: CASSETTGGNSPLHF. CDR3 nucleotides: TGTGCCAGCAGTGAGACGACAGGTGGGAATTCACCCCTCCACTTT. The rearrangement joins TRBV2 to TRBJ1-6, with D perhaps matching TRBD1 (6 bases). CDR1 is SNHLY and CDR2 is FYNNEI in the germline V gene. V was pared by 3 bases and J by 7 bases, with 13 bases between. The CDR3 totals 15 residues.

DNA of the CDR3: TGTGCCAGCAGCTTTCTGATAGCGGGAAGCTCCTACAATGAGCAGTTCTTC. Translated, it gives CASSFLIAGSSYNEQFF. This chain links TRBV7-8 with TRBJ2-1; 8 bases align to TRBD2. The germline V gene encodes CDR1 SGHVS and CDR2 FQNEAQ. The CDR3 is made up of 17 amino acids. With 3 bases clipped from V and 0 bases from J, the junction kept 7 bases outside the gene matches.

This clone was picked up one time. The same CDR3 arises from other DNA sequences in this sample as well. The gene calls are TRBV7-2 and TRBJ2-3; D gene unclear. Trimming cost V 0 bases and J 2 bases, with 3 bases left between them. This CDR3 has 13 residues. From germline, CDR1 is SGHTA and CDR2 FQGNSA. CDR3 nucleotides: TGTGCCAGCAGCTTAGCTAACACAGATACGCAGTATTTT. Translation: CASSLANTDTQYF.

Notes on this clone: This sample includes further DNA sequences coding for the same CDR3. The chain combines TRBV27 with TRBJ2-1; D uncertain. Trimming left V 0 bases short and J 4 bases short, with 4 bases between. This CDR3 region has 13 residues. Germline-derived CDR1 and CDR2 are MNHEY and SMNVEV (reference sequence). The DNA of the CDR3 is TGTGCCAGCAGTTTATCCAGGTACAATGAGCAGTTCTTC. It specifies CASSLSRYNEQFF.

The chain links TRBV4-2 to TRBJ2-7, with D perhaps TRBD1 or TRBD2 (5 bases each). The CDR3 extends over 15 amino acids. Germline CDR1 is LGHNA and CDR2 is YNFKEQ. Trimming pared 4 bases from V and 0 bases from J, leaving 13 bases between. This chain's CDR3 is CASSLGGGNSYEQYF. The CDR3 bases are TGTGCCAGCAGCCTGGGTGGGGGAAACTCCTACGAGCAGTACTTC.

To note about this clone: Additional DNA sequences in this sample encode the identical CDR3. This chain connects TRBV29-1 to TRBJ2-7; the D call may be TRBD1 or TRBD2 (5 bases each). The CDR3 has 12 amino acids. Deletions cut 4 bases from V and 2 bases from J, with 9 bases between. The germline V gene encodes CDR1 SQVTM and CDR2 ANQGSEA. The CDR3 is CSVGGPTYEQYF. The CDR3 coding sequence is TGCAGCGTTGGGGGACCTACCTACGAGCAGTACTTC.

This rearrangement joins TRBV9 to TRBJ2-2; D is unclear. Trimming took off 2 bases at V and 4 bases at J, with 12 bases between the two ends. CDR1 SGDLS and CDR2 YYNGEE come from the germline V gene. The CDR3 is 15 residues long. Here the CDR3 reads CASSVRPERTGELFF. The CDR3 nucleotides read TGTGCCAGCAGCGTGCGTCCCGAACGCACCGGGGAGCTGTTTTTT.

V is TRBV11-3 and J is TRBJ2-2; D is possibly TRBD2 (5 bases). V was pared by 5 bases and J by 7 bases, with 11 bases between. The CDR3 loop spans 13 amino acids. Germline V CDR1 and CDR2: SGHNT, YENEEA. CDR3 residues: CASSAAEDGELFF. Here the CDR3 DNA reads TGTGCCAGCAGCGCTGCGGAGGACGGGGAGCTGTTTTTT.

This clone was counted once. V is TRBV11-2 and J is TRBJ1-3; D uncertain. V lost 6 bases to trimming and J lost 0 bases, with 9 bases between them. Germline CDR1 and CDR2: SGHAT and FQNNGV. The length of the CDR3 is 14 residues. The CDR3 loop reads CASREGFSGNTIYF. The CDR3 DNA is TGTGCCAGCAGGGAGGGTTTCTCTGGAAACACCATATATTTT.